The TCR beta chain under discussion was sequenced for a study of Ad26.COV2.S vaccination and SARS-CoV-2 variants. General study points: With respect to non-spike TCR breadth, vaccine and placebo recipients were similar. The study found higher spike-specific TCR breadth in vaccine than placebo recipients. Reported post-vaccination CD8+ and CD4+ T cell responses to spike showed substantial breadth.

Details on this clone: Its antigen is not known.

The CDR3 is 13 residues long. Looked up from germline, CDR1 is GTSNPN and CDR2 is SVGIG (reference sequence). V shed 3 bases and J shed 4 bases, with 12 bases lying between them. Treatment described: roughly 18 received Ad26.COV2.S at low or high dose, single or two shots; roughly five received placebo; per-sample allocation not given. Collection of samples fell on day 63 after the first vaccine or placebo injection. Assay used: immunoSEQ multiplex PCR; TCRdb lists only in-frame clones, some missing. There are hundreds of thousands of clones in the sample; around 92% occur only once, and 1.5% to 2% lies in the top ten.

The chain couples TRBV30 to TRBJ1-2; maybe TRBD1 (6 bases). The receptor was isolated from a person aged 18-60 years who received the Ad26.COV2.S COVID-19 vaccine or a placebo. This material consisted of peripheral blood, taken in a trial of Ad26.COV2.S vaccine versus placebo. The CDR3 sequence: CAWRKQGAYGYTF. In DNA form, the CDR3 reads TGTGCCTGGAGGAAACAGGGTGCCTATGGCTACACCTTC.